These T cell receptor beta chains were read from a single sample in a study of shared clonotypes between healthy human individuals. Sequenced by immunoSEQ multiplex PCR; TCRdb stores in-frame clones only, minus some. The sample lists under 1,900,000 clones, roughly 98.5% occurring once. The material sequenced was naive CD4+ T cells sorted from blood. Receptors originate from a man under 40 in good health. CDR3s include the opening cysteine and the closing phenylalanine or tryptophan. D genes are given only for firm matches. Where a row states a size, it is once, few, many or the class of an expanded clone; other rows omit it.

j_gene,v_gene,abundance,d_gene,CDR3nt,CDR3aa
TRBJ2-1,TRBV29-1,.,TRBD2,TGCAGCGCCCCGGGACTAGCGGGAGTTGAGCAGTTCTTC,CSAPGLAGVEQFF
TRBJ2-7,TRBV29-1,.,TRBD1,TGCAGCGCCGATCGCCAGGGGGCTTCCTACGAGCAGTACTTC,CSADRQGASYEQYF
TRBJ2-3,TRBV7-9,once,.,TGTGCCAGCAGCAAAATAGATACGCAGTATTTT,CASSKIDTQYF
TRBJ1-1,TRBV18,.,.,TGTGCCAGCTCATCCACTAGGTACGCTGAAGCTTTCTTT,CASSSTRYAEAFF
TRBJ2-1,TRBV25-1,.,TRBD2,TGTGCCAGCAGTGATTTTAGCGGGACTTCCTACAATGAGCAGTTCTTC,CASSDFSGTSYNEQFF
TRBJ2-7,TRBV5-1,.,.,TGCGCCAGCAGCCCCCAGCAGGGTAGGGGTTACGAGCAGTACTTC,CASSPQQGRGYEQYF
TRBJ1-4,TRBV7-2,.,.,TGTGCCAGCAGCTTAGGACGCGCGGAAAAACTGTTTTTT,CASSLGRAEKLFF
TRBJ2-5,TRBV18,.,.,TGTGCCAGCTCACCACGGGAACGAGAGACCCAGTACTTC,CASSPRERETQYF
TRBJ1-4,TRBV6-6,.,.,TGTGCCAGCACCCGGGCGCGGGGTGAAAAACTGTTTTTT,CASTRARGEKLFF
TRBJ2-3,TRBV5-1,.,TRBD1,TGCGCCAGCAGCCTGGGACAGATAGGGAACACAGATACGCAGTATTTT,CASSLGQIGNTDTQYF
TRBJ2-5,TRBV7-6,once,.,TGTGCCAGCAGCTTAGCCAGGGAGGAAGAGACCCAGTACTTC,CASSLAREEETQYF
TRBJ2-1,TRBV5-1,.,.,TGCGCCAGCAGCACACAGGGTATCGGCTCCTACAATGAGCAGTTCTTC,CASSTQGIGSYNEQFF
TRBJ1-2,TRBV7-2,.,.,TGTGCCAGCAGCTTGCTTTATGGCTACACCTTC,CASSLLYGYTF
TRBJ1-2,TRBV7-2,.,.,TGTGCCAGCAGCTTAGTAATCAGGGCAGCCTATGGCTACACCTTC,CASSLVIRAAYGYTF